This T cell receptor (beta chain) was found in a study of cytomegalovirus exposure and HLA in healthy donors (dated by TCRdb to 2016 to 2017). About the study as a whole: An earlier analysis of roughly 630 of the donors reported approximately 270 Gb of sequence data and roughly 110 million unique TCR beta sequences from approximately 180 million T cells. The study profiled the T cell repertoires of 500 to 800 subjects by immunosequencing and related them to cytomegalovirus serostatus. Every repertoire in the discovery cohort had been generated on one and the same sequencing platform. Besides the first cohort of some 670 subjects, a separate validation cohort made up of roughly 120 different subjects was used. An earlier analysis of 450 to 750 of the donors used high-throughput TCR beta sequencing to judge whether each TCR beta V gene segment behaved as functional or pseudogenic. The study combined high-throughput TCR immunosequencing, statistical association of individual TCRs with disease status, and machine learning to predict cytomegalovirus infection status. The study aimed to test whether signatures of past pathogen exposure could be identified by cataloging public T cell receptors. A later genetic analysis used genome-wide SNP genotypes for about 55% of the 666 donors, treating that subset as a discovery cohort. HLA typing included class I and class II loci at four-digit resolution. The number of typed donors differed by locus: about 629-630 for A, B, C, DRB1 and DQB1; 500 to 550 for DQA1; around 610 for DPA1; and roughly 490 for DPB1. Donor age, sex, ethnicity and CMV serostatus were compiled alongside the repertoire data. Approximately 300 gigabases of sequencing data and 80 million or so unique TCR sequences were included in an early release covering 550 to 650 HLA-typed donors. Across approximately 400 genotyped donors of the cohort, an average of 235,054 unique TCR beta nucleotide sequences per donor were sequenced, and 15% to 20% of those sequences were non-productive. In a later analysis, previously published TCR beta repertoires from more than 500 donors were re-analyzed and high-resolution HLA genotyping was added so that TCR occurrence patterns could be studied. Of the 300 to 450 genotyped donors, about 84% fell in the genetic ancestry cluster associated with self-reported Caucasian donors. Rather than using new phenotypic data, the later analysis identified candidate immune exposures from TCR beta sequences and from how often those sequences occurred across donors. Several DR-DQ haplotypes were handled as single units for association and clustering because linkage in the cohort was strong.

In total, roughly 670 healthy bone marrow donors made up the cohort. Cohort members were all nominally healthy when sampled, although unrecorded immune exposures were likely present. The donor was CMV seronegative and was included in the group of 352 seronegative cohort members. A peripheral blood sample was provided by each donor, and peripheral blood mononuclear cells were used for TCR beta sequencing. Genomic DNA extraction from the blood cell samples was performed with the Qiagen DNeasy Blood Extraction Kit. Results and caveats for the whole study, not just this receptor: In vitro tests confirmed that three of the cytomegalovirus-associated TCR beta chains recognize cytomegalovirus antigens. Roughly uniform sequencing depth across donors was assumed in presence/absence analyses, although this assumption may not hold. Immune exposure information for the cohort was limited to CMV serostatus. A further reported finding was that TCR beta sequences accurately predicted the HLA-A and HLA-B alleles for most subjects in the first cohort. In a later analysis, HLA-associated TCR beta chains showed more clonal expansion and lower generation probabilities than non-associated chains that were equally common. An earlier analysis of several hundred of the donors showed that most TCR beta V segments appeared in productive rearrangements either about 87% or about 30% of the time, which broadly matched IMGT annotations. In a later analysis, the rate of TCR association differed among HLA loci, with DRB1 alleles having the most associated TCRs and HLA-C alleles having the fewest. A later genetic analysis reported fewer N-insertions in productive TCRs among donors in an Asian-associated ancestry cluster than the roughly 700-donor mean. Correlated functional status among segregating V segments might reflect linkage disequilibrium, but an unknown experimental factor could not be ruled out. Because counts were too low, roughly 18 rarely observed V segments, including chromosome 9 orphons, were left out of the earlier analysis of over 550 of the donors. According to a later analysis, most CMV-associated TCR beta chains appeared to be HLA-restricted, and the HLA associations seemed to be driven largely by CMV exposure. A group of highly shared sequence variants was considered likely to be a technical artifact of the sequencing pipeline. Most TCR sequences were observed very rarely across donors, whereas some public TCRs were present in many individuals. A later analysis associated approximately 17,000 TCR beta sequences with specific HLA alleles at a false discovery rate of 0.05. Because the 87-base-pair reads could not distinguish some IMGT-functional V segments, including TRBV6-2 and TRBV6-3, those segments were excluded. Because some donors lacked HLA typing at each locus, the association tests relied only on the typed subset. A total of fewer than 200 TCR beta chains were listed by the study as associated with cytomegalovirus. The authors suggested that the approach could potentially be generalized to other disease states and immunological phenotypes. Only TCR beta chains were sequenced in this cohort, and the absence of alpha or paired-chain data limited detectable features. Strong co-occurrence of HLA alleles, especially DR and DQ, made assigning TCR associations to individual alleles difficult. In a later analysis, several top co-occurrence clusters were reported to appear linked to parvovirus B19, influenza, CMV and Epstein-Barr virus. In a later genetic analysis, a missense DCLRE1C variant was associated with V-gene and J-gene trimming of TCR beta chains, and the association was replicated in an independent cohort. In both the original and validation cohorts, the classifier was reported to diagnose cytomegalovirus status with high specificity and sensitivity.

Measured from the cysteine to the phenylalanine, the CDR3 is 15 residues long. The retained sequence is limited to the CDR3, 45 bases, with the frame set at the first base. The trim is 1 base for V and 4 bases for J, with a gap of 13 bases between the germline ends. Looking up the germline V gene yields CDR1 SGHVS and CDR2 FNYEAQ. As concerns this clone: What antigen it recognizes has not been identified. Base qualities were left out, and no much larger clone turns up one base away.

The protocol used for the library was the immunoSEQ multiplex PCR assay. A mixture of 60 forward primers for TCR Vbeta segments and 13 reverse primers for TCR Jbeta segments was used in the multiplex PCR. The CDR3 region of rearranged TCR beta genes was amplified from genomic DNA by a multiplex PCR assay. Amplified TCR beta libraries were sequenced as 87-base-pair reads on the Illumina HiSeq System. The study's processing was this. A later analysis counted tens of millions of unique TCR beta chains across the 690 or so repertoires, and some 11 million of these chains were shared by at least two donors. A nearest-neighbor algorithm error-corrected the raw reads and collapsed the reads into unique sequences, merging closely related sequences to remove PCR and sequencing errors. To assign V, D and J gene segments, CDR3 sequences were aligned to IMGT reference sequences. For a sequence to be retained, a match of at least six nucleotides was required to both a V gene segment and a J gene segment. Rearrangements were classified as productive when the CDR3 lacked stop codons and remained in frame with V and J, and all other rearrangements were classified as non-productive. CDR3 was defined according to IMGT convention as the region running from the second conserved V-encoded cysteine to the conserved J-encoded phenylalanine. The earlier analysis of about 610 of the donors excluded any sequence lacking an unambiguous match to a single V gene segment. In an earlier analysis of several hundred of the donors, V segments were called functional above 56.7% productive rearrangements and were called segregating when the between-donor standard deviation exceeded 5%. To diagnose cytomegalovirus status from the catalog of TCR beta chain sequences, a statistical classification framework was built. A later analysis assigned V and J genes by comparing TCR nucleotide sequences with IMGT/GENE-DB human TR gene sequences. In a later analysis, CDR3 sequences and most-parsimonious VDJ recombination scenarios were assigned using the TCRdist pipeline. In a later analysis, each TCR beta chain was defined by its CDR3 amino acid sequence together with its V-gene family, and reads lacking a unique V-gene family were excluded. As a way to deal with suspected cross-contamination and a sequencing artifact, a later analysis dropped 450 to 700 nucleotide sequences that were highly shared and had low generation probability. A later analysis calculated a clonal expansion index for each public chain from normalized within-repertoire ranks of inferred template counts. Generation probabilities in a later analysis came from a VDJ recombination model fitted to out-of-frame rearrangements, and those results were checked against IGoR. In a later analysis, TCR-TCR, TCR-HLA and TCR-CMV co-occurrence was scored with hypergeometric tests, and a repertoire-size bias correction was applied to TCR pairs. A later analysis estimated false discovery rates by permuting HLA or CMV assignments 20 times. In a later analysis, co-occurring TCRs were grouped using DBSCAN, with TCRdist sequence similarity added in when clustering inside HLA-allele-positive subsets. Repertoires with fewer than 30,000 or more than 120,000 public chains were left out of co-occurrence clustering, as were five repertoires with anomalous nucleotide sharing. TCRdb carries this immuneACCESS record with in-frame sequences only. Its versions omit some clonotypes, under half of them owing to an unresolved V gene in the studies checked, with the rest unexplained. Clonal size and the V and J genes are those of that table, whereas D and trimming came from the DNA. This sample has fewer than 150,000 clones in its table, and about four fifths of those were observed once. Clones ranked in the top ten supply approximately 2% of the sample.

Specimen: PBMCs. The chain is made from TRBV7-6 and TRBJ1-1; the D gene is possibly TRBD1, with 5 bases matching. The clonotype was recovered from a man aged 25 to 40 in good health and CMV-seronegative. CDR3 protein: CASSLGRGLSTEAFF. The nucleotide sequence reads as follows: TGTGCCAGCAGCTTAGGGAGGGGCCTATCCACTGAAGCTTTCTTT.